This TCR beta chain derives from a study of T cells in Graves' hyperthyroidism and ophthalmopathy. TCR beta CDR3 regions were amplified from RNA transcripts. The HTBI primer set was used in a first-round RT-PCR of the TCR CDR3. MiXCR was run by TCRdb on the multiplex PCR reads, yielding one entry per CDR3 protein. The data contain around 350,000 distinct CDR3 sequences, roughly 15% of them singletons. Germline-derived CDR1 and CDR2 are KGHSH and LQKENI. The junction had 13 bases not matched to a gene; V was cut back by 5 bases and J by 3 bases. The CDR3 has 16 residues. The sequence was obtained from a woman aged 25 to 39 with Graves' ophthalmopathy. The sample taken for sequencing was blood. V usage is TRBV18 and J usage is TRBJ2-7, with TRBD2 matching over 7 bases. The CDR3 loop is CASSELAEGRNYEQYF. For the CDR3, the DNA is TGTGCCAGCTCAGAGCTAGCGGAGGGACGTAACTACGAGCAGTACTTC.